The 14 T cell receptor beta chains below all came from one sample that was sequenced in a study of post-analysis software for immune sequencing data. Notes on the study in general: In patients, TRBV5-6, TRBV5-1 and TRBV20-1 belonged to roughly five TRBV segments found more frequently than in controls.

These receptors' antigens are unknown. TCR beta libraries were prepared from cDNA with unique molecular identifiers. In TCRdb, the PCR reads were re-called with MiXCR into one record per CDR3 protein. The table shows around 500,000 distinct CDR3 sequences, with around a third occurring only once. Sequenced sample: blood. These receptors were taken from a girl younger than 18 with multiple sclerosis.

The V and J genes are TRBV24-1 and TRBJ2-6; D perhaps matches TRBD1 (5 bases). V lost 10 bases, J lost 1 base, and 7 bases lay in between. This CDR3 is built from 13 residues. Germline CDR1 KGHDR, CDR2 SFDVKD. In DNA form, the CDR3 reads TGTGCCACGTCAGGGTCTGGGGCCAACGTCCTGACTTTC. It specifies CATSGSGANVLTF.

V is TRBV5-1 and J is TRBJ2-5; 10 nucleotides match TRBD2. Unmatched junction bases numbered 3, after V lost 3 bases and J lost 1 base. The CDR3 extends over 15 amino acids. Germline V gene lookup returns CDR1 SGHRS and CDR2 YFSETQ. CDR3 amino acids: CASSSWTSGQETQYF. DNA for the CDR3: TGCGCCAGCAGCTCGTGGACTAGCGGCCAAGAGACCCAGTACTTC.

The chain is built from TRBV6-1 and TRBJ2-3; 8 bases agree with TRBD2. Germline V gives CDR1 MNHNS, CDR2 SASEGT. V was clipped by 7 bases and J by 6 bases; unmatched bases: 12. CDR3 length: 15 amino acids. CDR3 sequence: CASTWWASGGDTQYF. DNA of the CDR3: TGTGCCAGCACTTGGTGGGCTTCGGGAGGGGATACGCAGTATTTT.

The table lists this clonotype with a few counts. The gene calls are TRBV4-1 and TRBJ1-4; weak D call: TRBD1 (6 bases). Germline V gene lookup returns CDR1 MGHRA and CDR2 YSYEKL. V was clipped by 4 bases and J by 7 bases, with 19 bases between them. The CDR3 has 16 amino acids. The CDR3 here is CASSLGGGGVTEKLFF. The CDR3, as DNA: TGCGCCAGCAGCCTAGGAGGCGGGGGCGTCACTGAAAAACTGTTTTTT.

The V gene is TRBV6-1, the J gene TRBJ1-1; D gene ambiguous. CDR1 is MNHNS and CDR2 is SASEGT in the germline V gene. Between the trimmed V and J ends, which lost 3 bases and 1 base, there was a span of 21 bases. This CDR3 is 18 amino acids long. CDR3 coding DNA: TGTGCCAGCAGTGACCTCTGGGGAGAGTCCCGGGGGAACACTGAAGCTTTCTTT. Its protein is CASSDLWGESRGNTEAFF.

V is TRBV24-1 and J is TRBJ1-5, with a tentative D call TRBD1 (5 bases). The V gene's germline CDR1 is KGHDR and CDR2 SFDVKD. V was cut by 2 bases and J by 2 bases, with 18 bases left in between. The CDR3 sequence is 18 residues long. DNA of the CDR3: TGTGCCACCAGTGATTCATTGGGGCCGGGCTGGGGCAATCAGCCCCAGCATTTT. Translated: CATSDSLGPGWGNQPQHF.

The sample holds a few counts of this clonotype. The chain links TRBV7-3 to TRBJ2-2; no reliable D call. V shed 2 bases and J shed 5 bases, with 9 bases lying between them. Germline loops: CDR1 SGHTA, CDR2 FQGTGA. There are 14 residues in the CDR3. Here the CDR3 reads CASSLGVTTGELFF. The CDR3 DNA sequence: TGTGCCAGCAGCTTAGGGGTGACTACCGGGGAGCTGTTTTTT.

This clonotype appeared a few times. V is TRBV10-3 and J is TRBJ1-1; TRBD1 might be the D (5 bases). CDR1 and CDR2 (germline): ENHRY, SYGVKD. Between the trimmed V and J ends, which lost 1 base and 6 bases, there was a span of 9 bases. This CDR3 is built from 13 residues. The CDR3 DNA is TGTGCCATCAGTGAGTATCAGGGCCCTGAAGCTTTCTTT. Translating gives CAISEYQGPEAFF.

In its sample, this clonotype was seen a few times. This rearrangement joins TRBV5-1 to TRBJ1-1; TRBD1 is a possible D gene (5 bases). Trimming pared 5 bases from V and 4 bases from J, leaving 18 bases between. CDR1 SGHRS and CDR2 YFSETQ come from the germline V gene. CDR3 length: 15 residues. CDR3 coding DNA: TGCGCCAGCAGTTTTACCGGGACGTTGGGCACTGAAGCTTTCTTT. This translates into CASSFTGTLGTEAFF.

The chain is built from TRBV27 and TRBJ1-2; D ambiguous. Germline CDR1 MNHEY, CDR2 SMNVEV (reference sequence). The CDR3 has 14 amino acids. The V end lost 0 bases, the J end lost 6 bases, and 11 bases lay between the germline ends. This CDR3 reads CASSLSKGYHGYTF. CDR3 DNA: TGTGCCAGCAGTTTATCAAAGGGATATCATGGCTACACCTTC.

Worth noting for this clonotype: One end of the junction varies from germline; a read error may be responsible. V gene TRBV7-9 combines with J gene TRBJ2-7; D gene uncertain. This CDR3 has 14 residues. Germline V gene sequence: CDR1 SEHNR, CDR2 FQNEAQ (reference sequence). CDR3 sequence reads: CASSLLGNSYGQYF. The CDR3 DNA reads TGTGCCAGCAGCTTACTGGGAAACTCCTACGGGCAGTACTTC.

This clonotype has a count of ten or more. The chain uses TRBV5-1 and TRBJ2-3; 8 bases agree with TRBD1. The CDR3 loop spans 14 amino acids. Per germline, CDR1 SGHRS and CDR2 YFSETQ. With V trimmed by 0 bases and J by 5 bases, 2 bases remained unmatched. CDR3 nucleotide sequence: TGCGCCAGCAGCTTGGGACAGGGGCTAGATACGCAGTATTTT. Protein product: CASSLGQGLDTQYF.

V and J are TRBV2 and TRBJ2-5, with 8 bases aligning to TRBD1. Per germline, CDR1 SNHLY and CDR2 FYNNEI. The CDR3 has 13 amino acids. Unmatched junction bases numbered 2, after V lost 3 bases and J lost 5 bases. DNA of the CDR3: TGTGCCAGCAGTGAGCAGGGGGCGGAGACCCAGTACTTC. Translated: CASSEQGAETQYF.

This clonotype was found a few times. This chain's CDR3 is CSVVGQRDTQYF. The CDR3 DNA follows: TGCAGCGTCGTCGGACAGAGAGATACGCAGTATTTT. This sequence joins TRBV29-1 and TRBJ2-3; maybe TRBD1 (6 bases). The V end lost 6 bases, the J end lost 5 bases, and 12 bases lay between the germline ends. CDR1 is SQVTM and CDR2 is ANQGSEA in the germline V gene. This CDR3 comprises 12 residues.